The present T cell receptor (beta chain) was sequenced within a study of T-cell memory formation after mild COVID-19 (dated by TCRdb to the early 2020s). As for the study more broadly: Most TCR sequence clusters were specific to one of the two donors. The cohort was made up of two young adult volunteers, one female and one male, who were previously healthy. In a couple of donors, T-cell clones that expanded and contracted after mild COVID-19 were followed by sequencing TCRalpha and TCRbeta repertoires longitudinally. The study at large found these results: Some responding clones were detected in pre-infection memory, suggesting pre-existing cross-reactive memory T cells joined the SARS-CoV-2 response. The study covered only a couple of mild cases, and larger cohorts including severe cases with pre-infection samples were considered necessary. Clones contracting from day 15 to 85 had balanced CD4/CD8 phenotypes, while a second wave expanding from day 15 to 37 was biased towards CD4+. SARS-CoV-2 specificity of the second-wave clones peaking on day 37 was not confirmed. Contracting CD4+ clones appeared mostly in the CM and EM memory subsets, whereas CD8+ clones were enriched in EMRA.

Ficoll-Paque density gradient centrifugation was the method used to isolate PBMCs. In this sample, this clonotype turned up a few times. Its specific antigen is unknown. No base quality information exists; no much larger clone differs at one position. Sequences LGHDT (CDR1) and YNNKEL (CDR2) are obtained from the germline V gene (reference sequence). V drops 0 bases and J drops 4 bases, leaving 9 bases in between. The CDR3 numbers 14 residues from cysteine through phenylalanine. Just CDR3 DNA is preserved here, 42 bases in frame from base 1. Sequencing took place on an Illumina NovaSeq 6000. cDNA libraries for TCRalpha and TCRbeta were prepared by 5'RACE using constant-segment primers, with sample barcodes and unique molecular identifiers added. RNA was extracted from every sample with Trizol reagent. Library amplification was performed in two PCR steps, and a second sample barcode and Illumina TruSeq adapters were introduced in the second step. Sequencing of libraries was performed on an Illumina NovaSeq with 2 x 150 bp paired-end reads. Turning to the authors' computational methods: Reads were demultiplexed and collapsed into UMI-guided consensus sequences with migec v1.2.7. Using mixcr v2.1.11, the UMI consensuses were aligned to TRA and TRB V and J templates and assembled into clonotypes. Clonotypes were classified as expanded or contracted when called significant by both edgeR and NoisET, with noise models trained on biological replicates. For edgeR calls, the cutoffs were a false discovery rate-adjusted p below 0.01 and a log2 fold-change threshold of 1. As an exploratory analysis of dynamics, max-normalized trajectories of the 1000 most abundant clonotypes were examined with PCA combined with hierarchical clustering. Each responding clone was given a CD4 or CD8 phenotype based on the CD4+ and CD8+ repertoires, which had been sequenced separately. TCRdb passed the public sequencing reads through fastp at Q25 and MiXCR, retaining productive beta sequences. Duplicate CDR3 protein sequences are folded into a single record with the most common DNA and genes. TCRdb's processing, not the study's, gives the V and J calls here. The sample contains around 200,000 distinct CDR3 sequences, about 10% of them found a single time. Approximately 2.8% of the sample comes from the top ten.

This TCR derives from a man younger than 30 who had mild COVID-19 (a few samples of this study predate the infection). The sample titles of this study are shuffled in the database, so cell type and time point are left out; the donor was told from shared clones. The rearranged chain carries TRBV3-1 and TRBJ1-2; the D segment cannot be called with confidence. Sequencing input: PBMCs or a T cell subset sorted from them (not recorded which). The sequenced DNA is TGTGCCAGCAGCCAAGACGGGGAGCCCTATGGCTACACCTTC. Its protein product is CASSQDGEPYGYTF.